The 28 T cell receptor beta chains listed next were all sequenced from one sample in a study of response to subunit inactivated influenza vaccine. TCRdb passed the RT-PCR reads through MiXCR, listing each CDR3 protein once. The profile covers roughly 710,000 distinct CDR3 sequences, with 14% appearing a single time and 6.5% to 8% taken by the ten largest. This material consisted of PBMCs from blood, taken approximately 15 days before vaccination. All receptors come from a man aged 50 to 59 who received an inactivated influenza vaccine.

The CDR3, as DNA: TGCGCCAGCAGCCAGGAGAGTAATTCACCCCTCCACTTT. This codes for CASSQESNSPLHF. The chain carries TRBV4-1 and TRBJ1-6; no definite D call. Per germline, CDR1 MGHRA and CDR2 YSYEKL. The CDR3 contains 13 residues. V lost 3 bases to trimming and J lost 6 bases, with 6 bases between them.

V and J are TRBV5-1 and TRBJ2-1; the match to TRBD2 covers 10 bases. Trimming took 4 bases from V and 0 from J; bases not matched to a gene: 7. The CDR3 is 17 residues long. Germline CDR1 reads SGHRS; CDR2 reads YFSETQ. Here the CDR3 reads CASSDGTSASSYNEQFF. The CDR3 DNA sequence: TGCGCCAGCAGCGACGGGACTAGCGCGAGCTCCTACAATGAGCAGTTCTTC.

This chain connects TRBV4-3 to TRBJ2-1; a weak D match, TRBD1 (5 bases). The V end lost 2 bases, the J end lost 9 bases, and 11 bases lay between the germline ends. Looked up from germline, CDR1 is LGHNA and CDR2 is YSLEER. The CDR3 totals 13 residues. CDR3 protein: CASSQSRASEQFF. The CDR3 nucleotides are TGCGCCAGCAGCCAAAGCAGGGCTAGTGAGCAGTTCTTC.

This rearrangement joins TRBV28 to TRBJ1-1; D call uncertain. From germline, CDR1 is MDHEN and CDR2 SYDVKM. This CDR3 has 14 residues. V dropped 5 bases and J dropped 7 bases, with 17 bases sitting between them. CDR3 bases: TGTGCCAGCAGTCCAGCTTTATCCAAGGGTGAAGCTTTCTTT. Translation gives CASSPALSKGEAFF.

About this clonotype: This could be a read error, since a much larger clone is one nucleotide away. The CDR3 nucleotides are TGTGCCACTGGAGGGGAGCTTGACAGACTCAATAAGCAGTTCTTC. Amino acids: CATGGELDRLNKQFF. The chain has TRBV5-5 and TRBJ2-1; D perhaps matches TRBD2 (6 bases). The CDR3 sequence is 15 residues long. Looked up from germline, CDR1 is SGHKS and CDR2 is YYEKEE (reference sequence).

This clonotype was recorded a few times. J is TRBJ2-2 and V is TRBV15; D is unclear. The germline CDR1 and CDR2 sequences are LNHNV and YYDKDF (reference sequence). The CDR3 contains 14 residues. V lost 1 base and J lost 0, with 3 bases in between. CDR3 amino acids: CATSRGANTGELFF. CDR3 coding DNA: TGTGCCACCAGCAGAGGTGCGAACACCGGGGAGCTGTTTTTT.

This clonotype appeared a few times. The rearrangement links TRBV20-1 to TRBJ1-3; no clear D. The CDR3 spans 13 residues. Trimming pared 6 bases from V and 2 bases from J, leaving 11 bases between. The V gene's germline CDR1 is DFQATT and CDR2 SNEGSKA (reference sequence). The CDR3 nucleotides read TGCAGTGCCTACGCCTTTCCTGGAAACACCATATATTTT. Translated, it gives CSAYAFPGNTIYF.

This clonotype was counted a few times. The chain recombines TRBV29-1 with TRBJ1-2; D gene uncertain. The CDR3 spans 15 residues. Trimming left V 3 bases short and J 6 bases short, with 20 bases between. From germline, CDR1 is SQVTM and CDR2 ANQGSEA. For the CDR3, the DNA is TGCAGCGTTGAGAAGAGGCAGAGCCTTACTGATGGCTACACCTTC. Amino acids: CSVEKRQSLTDGYTF.

This clonotype was counted only a few times. This chain joins TRBV6-5 and TRBJ2-2; D is perhaps TRBD1 (6 bases). In germline, CDR1 is MNHEY, CDR2 SVGAGI. CDR3 size: 15 residues. V lost 2 bases, J lost 5 bases, and 12 bases lay in between. CDR3 sequence: CASSYTGKGTGELFF. The CDR3 DNA reads as TGTGCCAGCAGTTACACAGGGAAGGGAACCGGGGAGCTGTTTTTT.

This chain uses TRBV12-3 or TRBV12-4 with TRBJ1-4; D is uncertain. With 2 bases removed from V and 6 bases from J, the gap between germline ends came to 4 bases. This CDR3 region has 12 residues. CDR3 region: CASSLLHEKLFF. The CDR3, as DNA: TGTGCCAGCAGTTTATTACATGAAAAACTGTTTTTT.

This clonotype was seen many times. The chain employs TRBV29-1 and TRBJ2-1; D is uncertain. This CDR3 comprises 10 residues. Trimming stripped 4 bases from V and 7 bases from J, with 5 bases between. Germline assignment: CDR1 SQVTM and CDR2 ANQGSEA. CDR3 amino acids: CSVGENEQFF. In DNA form, the CDR3 reads TGCAGCGTTGGAGAGAATGAGCAGTTCTTC.

The V and J genes are TRBV6-2 or TRBV6-3 and TRBJ2-1; D uncertain. The CDR3 totals 13 residues. Per the germline V gene, CDR1 is MNHEY and CDR2 is SVGEGT. V was pared by 10 bases and J by 0 bases, with 10 bases between. The CDR3: CATISTSYNEQFF. The CDR3 DNA reads as TGTGCCACCATCTCAACCTCCTACAATGAGCAGTTCTTC.

This clonotype was observed a handful of times. This rearrangement joins TRBV5-1 to TRBJ2-6, with 7 bases identical to TRBD2. This CDR3 is built from 16 residues. CDR1 SGHRS and CDR2 YFSETQ come from the germline V gene. With V trimmed by 3 bases and J by 0 bases, 3 bases remained unmatched. The CDR3 DNA follows: TGCGCCAGCAGCTCCGGGGGGAGCTCTGGGGCCAACGTCCTGACTTTC. Translation gives CASSSGGSSGANVLTF.

The chain uses TRBV10-3 and TRBJ2-7; D uncertain. The V gene lost 0 bases and the J gene lost 7 bases, with 13 bases spanning the gap. The CDR3 length is 14 residues. Germline V gives CDR1 ENHRY, CDR2 SYGVKD. DNA for the CDR3: TGTGCCATCAGTGAGTCGAGGACGGTGGGAGAGCAGTACTTC. Translating gives CAISESRTVGEQYF.

This CDR3 is CASSPGQGDSQYF. The CDR3 region has the DNA TGCGCCAGCAGCCCGGGACAGGGCGATTCGCAGTATTTT. The chain employs TRBV5-1 and TRBJ2-3; TRBD1 aligns across 9 bases. V lost 4 bases, J lost 10 bases, and 7 bases stayed unmatched. The CDR3 sequence is 13 residues long. Germline V gene data show CDR1 as SGHRS and CDR2 as YFSETQ.

This clonotype came up a few times. V and J are TRBV11-2 and TRBJ2-3, with 7 nucleotides matching TRBD2. V trimming: 2 bases; J trimming: 1 base; junction bases outside the gene matches: 9. Germline V CDR1 and CDR2: SGHAT, FQNNGV. The CDR3 loop spans 17 amino acids. CDR3 residues: CASSLWGGEIGTDTQYF. CDR3 DNA: TGTGCCAGCAGCTTATGGGGAGGGGAGATCGGCACAGATACGCAGTATTTT.

The rearrangement uses TRBV7-8 and TRBJ1-1; unclear D gene. CDR1 is SGHVS, CDR2 FQNEAQ, per germline. V gave up 9 bases and J gave up 0 bases, with 11 bases separating them. The CDR3 consists of 13 residues. The CDR3 protein is CASQLGVNTEAFF. The CDR3 bases are TGTGCCAGTCAACTCGGCGTGAACACTGAAGCTTTCTTT.

This clonotype was counted a few times. The chain is built from TRBV30 and TRBJ1-5, with TRBD1 matching 11 bases. Trimming took 2 bases from V and 8 from J; bases not matched to a gene: 5. The CDR3 contains 14 residues. From germline, CDR1 is GTSNPN and CDR2 SVGIG (reference sequence). CDR3 nucleotide sequence: TGTGCCTGGAGTTATGGACAGGGGGCAGAGCCCCAGCATTTT. Residues: CAWSYGQGAEPQHF. Full variable domain (rest looked up from reference TRBV30 and TRBJ1-5): SQTIHQWPATLVQPVGSPLSLECTVEGTSNPNLYWYRQAAGRGLQLLFYSVGIGQISSEVPQNLSASRPQDRQFILSSKKLLLSDSGFYLCAWSYGQGAEPQHFGDGTRLSIL.

This clonotype was counted a few times. This rearrangement joins TRBV10-3 to TRBJ1-2, with 8 bases lining up with TRBD1. The V gene's germline CDR1 is ENHRY and CDR2 SYGVKD. The length of the CDR3 is 15 residues. Trimming at V came to 3 bases and at J to 6 bases, leaving 9 bases not matched to a gene. CDR3 region: CAISEQRQGTNGYTF. Written as DNA, the CDR3 is TGTGCCATCAGTGAACAACGACAGGGGACCAATGGCTACACCTTC.

This clonotype was seen only a few times. The chain uses TRBV6-1 and TRBJ2-2; the match to TRBD2 covers 8 bases. The CDR3 consists of 15 residues. Germline V gene sequence: CDR1 MNHNS, CDR2 SASEGT. V lost 7 bases to trimming and J lost 4 bases; unmatched junction nucleotides: 8. In DNA, the CDR3 is TGTGCCAGCAAGAGCGGGGGCCAAGGCACCGGGGAGCTGTTTTTT. It codes for CASKSGGQGTGELFF.

This clonotype occurred a few times. The V call is TRBV4-2, the J call TRBJ2-7; TRBD2 agrees at 8 bases. The V segment lost 0 bases and the J segment 2 bases; nucleotides outside the gene matches: 6. This CDR3 comprises 16 residues. From germline, CDR1 is LGHNA and CDR2 YNFKEQ. The DNA for the CDR3 is TGTGCCAGCAGCCAAGAGGACAGCGGGGGAACCTACGAGCAGTACTTC. This gives the protein CASSQEDSGGTYEQYF.

The table lists this clonotype with a few counts. The CDR3 DNA sequence: TGTGCCAGCAGCCAACCCGGGGGCTCAACCGCTACGCAGTATTTT. It is translated as CASSQPGGSTATQYF. The V call is TRBV6-2 or TRBV6-3, the J call TRBJ2-3; the D gene could be TRBD1 or TRBD2 (6 bases each). Trimming cost V 6 bases and J 8 bases, with 21 bases left between them. The germline V gene encodes CDR1 MNHEY and CDR2 SVGEGT. CDR3 length equals 15 residues.

This clonotype was seen only a few times. The chain employs TRBV7-2 and TRBJ2-7, with 11 bases lining up with TRBD2. Germline trimming cut 6 bases from V and 0 bases from J; bases unmatched to any gene: 4. Germline V gene sequence: CDR1 SGHTA, CDR2 FQGNSA. The CDR3 loop spans 15 amino acids. This CDR3 is CASRKLAGDSYEQYF. The CDR3 DNA reads as TGTGCCAGCAGGAAACTAGCGGGAGACTCCTACGAGCAGTACTTC.

J is TRBJ2-7 and V is TRBV12-3 or TRBV12-4, with TRBD2 matching over 7 bases. The CDR3 length is 14 residues. Trimming took 6 bases from V and 3 from J; bases not matched to a gene: 8. CDR3 nucleotide sequence: TGTGCCAGCAGGAAGACAAGCGGGGACTACGAGCAGTACTTC. This encodes CASRKTSGDYEQYF.

This clonotype came up many times. V is TRBV27 and J is TRBJ2-1; tentatively, D is TRBD1 or TRBD2 (6 bases each). The germline V gene encodes CDR1 MNHEY and CDR2 SMNVEV (reference sequence). The CDR3 is made up of 13 amino acids. With 5 bases removed from V and 10 bases from J, the gap between germline ends came to 15 bases. In DNA form, the CDR3 reads TGTGCCAGCAGTGGGCTGGGGGGCAAGGAGCAGTTCTTC. It encodes CASSGLGGKEQFF.

In its sample, this clonotype was seen a few times. The V and J genes are TRBV15 and TRBJ2-3, with TRBD1 identical over 8 bases. The V gene's germline CDR1 is LNHNV and CDR2 YYDKDF (reference sequence). The CDR3 has 17 residues. V lost 3 bases and J lost 4; bases outside the gene matches: 12. This CDR3 reads CATSRGPGGAGPDTQYF. The CDR3 DNA is TGTGCCACCAGCAGGGGTCCAGGGGGCGCCGGCCCAGATACGCAGTATTTT.

The chain employs TRBV4-3 and TRBJ2-7; the D gene is possibly TRBD2 (6 bases). Trimming removed 0 bases from V and 5 bases from J, with 11 bases in between. From germline, CDR1 is LGHNA and CDR2 YSLEER. The CDR3 loop spans 14 amino acids. CDR3 sequence reads: CASSQDGGSNEQYF. The CDR3 region has the DNA TGCGCCAGCAGCCAAGATGGGGGGAGTAACGAGCAGTACTTC.

This clonotype was found many times. The chain has TRBV12-3 or TRBV12-4 and TRBJ2-7, with 8 bases aligning to TRBD2. V lost 3 bases, J lost 0 bases, and 7 bases stayed unmatched. The CDR3 is 16 residues long. The CDR3 DNA sequence: TGTGCCAGCAGTTTTGGGACGGGAGGGAGCTCCTACGAGCAGTACTTC. It encodes CASSFGTGGSSYEQYF.